This T cell receptor (beta chain) was captured by sequencing in a study of shared clonotypes between healthy human individuals. As to this clone: The antigen remains undetermined.

Clones were read by immunoSEQ multiplex PCR, and TCRdb kept only the in-frame ones, dropping some. This sample has roughly 1.5 million clones; approximately 98% occur once, and the top ten carry approximately 0.44%. V was clipped by 5 bases and J by 5 bases, with 7 bases between them. Germline CDR1 SGHAT, CDR2 FQNNGV. The CDR3 runs to 12 residues. Study results and caveats: Non-shared clonotypes had lower generation probabilities than those shared by all four donors.

The sample consisted of naive CD4+ T cells sorted from blood. The subset is: CD45RA+ positively selected. This rearrangement joins TRBV11-2 to TRBJ2-1; D is ambiguous. The TCR comes from a man under 40 in good health. The CDR3 nucleotides read TGTGCCAGCAGCCGGTGGGACAATGAGCAGTTCTTC. It is translated as CASSRWDNEQFF.